Many counts were recorded for the clone carrying this T cell receptor (beta chain). Its target is unknown. This record comes from a study of T cells in Graves' hyperthyroidism and ophthalmopathy. Between the trimmed V and J ends, which lost 5 bases and 2 bases, there was a span of 6 bases. This CDR3 comprises 12 residues. CDR1 is SEHNR, CDR2 FQNEAQ, per germline (reference sequence). Whole-study findings and limits: Most thyroid clonotypes expanded above 0.001 were also detected in blood. Ophthalmopathy was separated from stable hyperthyroidism by a 13 V-J model. Model predictions of ophthalmopathy came a median about six months before onset.

Duration under 3 months, a NOSPECS grade of at least 4, and a Clinical Activity Score of at least 3 characterized the ophthalmopathy patients. TCR beta CDR3 regions were amplified from RNA transcripts. Primed by the HTBI set, a first-round RT-PCR was run on the TCR CDR3. TCRdb re-called the multiplex PCR reads with MiXCR, one entry per CDR3 protein. The sample includes around 60,000 distinct CDR3 sequences, around 48% of them seen just once. The clonotype was recovered from a woman younger than 45 with Graves' ophthalmopathy. V and J are TRBV7-9 and TRBJ1-1; D is undetermined. Sample: blood. In DNA form, the CDR3 reads TGTGCCAGCAGCGATGTAAACACTGAAGCTTTCTTT. It is translated as CASSDVNTEAFF.